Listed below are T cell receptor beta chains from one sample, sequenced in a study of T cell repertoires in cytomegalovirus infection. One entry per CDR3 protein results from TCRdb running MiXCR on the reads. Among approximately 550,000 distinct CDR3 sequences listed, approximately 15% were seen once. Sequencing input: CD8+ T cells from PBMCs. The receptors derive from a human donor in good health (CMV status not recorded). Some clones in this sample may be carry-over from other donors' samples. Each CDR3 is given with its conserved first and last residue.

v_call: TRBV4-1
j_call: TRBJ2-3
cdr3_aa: CASSQEPGLAGVTDTQYF

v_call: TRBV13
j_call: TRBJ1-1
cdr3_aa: CASSTLSAVNTEAFF

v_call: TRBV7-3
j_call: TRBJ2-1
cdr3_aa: CDSSPLTIPGYTEQFF

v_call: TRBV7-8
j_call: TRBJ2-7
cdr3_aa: CASSFRGPGSLNSYEQYF

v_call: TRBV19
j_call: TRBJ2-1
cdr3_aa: CASSVRQGRVDEQFF

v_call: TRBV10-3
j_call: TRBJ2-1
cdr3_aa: CAIKIGRYNEQFF

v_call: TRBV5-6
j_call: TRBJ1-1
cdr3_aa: CASSFWGQEAFF

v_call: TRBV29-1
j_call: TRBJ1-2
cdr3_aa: CSVPNRGPNYGYTF

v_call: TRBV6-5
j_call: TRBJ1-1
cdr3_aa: CASSYRKNPNTEAFF

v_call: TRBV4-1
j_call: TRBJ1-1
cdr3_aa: CASSQGDRVVAEAFF

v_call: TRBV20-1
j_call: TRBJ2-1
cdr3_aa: CSARWRLAGLRSYNEQFF

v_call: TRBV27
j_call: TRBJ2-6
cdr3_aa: CASSFISSVSGANVLTF

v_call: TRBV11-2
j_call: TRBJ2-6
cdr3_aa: CASSSGLTATGDWFGANVLTF

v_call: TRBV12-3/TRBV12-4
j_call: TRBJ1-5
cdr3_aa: CASSPSGVSNQPQHF